These T cell receptor beta chains were read from a single sample in a study of CD8 T cells in ankylosing spondylitis. TCRdb fed the 5' RACE reads into MiXCR, producing one record per CDR3 protein. In the table there are roughly 300,000 distinct CDR3 sequences, 8% of which are singletons. Sequenced sample: blood, either unsorted or a sorted T cell fraction (not recorded which). The receptors stem from a male donor with ankylosing spondylitis. Each CDR3 is given with its conserved first and last residue. The D gene is left open where the match is weak. For some rows the clone size is stated as once, few or many, or as a class when expanded; others skip it.

D gene	clone size	V gene	CDR3 length	J gene	CDR3 DNA	CDR3 protein
NA	NA	TRBV29-1	15	TRBJ2-1	TGCAGCGGGGCCAGCTCTAGAGCCGTGGGTAATGAGCAGTTCTTC	CSGASSRAVGNEQFF
NA	many	TRBV6-2/TRBV6-3	15	TRBJ2-1	TGTGCCAGCAGACACGAGGGGCCCCCCTACAATGAGCAGTTCTTC	CASRHEGPPYNEQFF
NA	few	TRBV27	15	TRBJ2-3	TGTGCCAGCAGTGAGAGGGGGAGGGCCAGAGATACGCAGTATTTT	CASSERGRARDTQYF
TRBD2	few	TRBV20-1	14	TRBJ2-1	TGCAGTGCTAGAGATCGGACTAGCGTGAATGAGCAGTTCTTC	CSARDRTSVNEQFF
TRBD1	few	TRBV12-3/TRBV12-4	12	TRBJ1-1	TGTGCCAGCAGCCCACAGGGGGTGCAAGCTTTCTTT	CASSPQGVQAFF
NA	NA	TRBV9	13	TRBJ2-1	TGTGCCAGCAGCGTAGCTACGGGCGATGAGCAGTTCTTC	CASSVATGDEQFF
NA	NA	TRBV29-1	15	TRBJ2-5	TGCAGCGCTGCCAATCTGGCAGGGCGCCAAGAGACCCAGTACTTC	CSAANLAGRQETQYF
TRBD1	few	TRBV18	14	TRBJ2-5	TGTGCCAGCTCATCGAGAGGACAGGGTCAGACCCAGTACTTC	CASSSRGQGQTQYF
NA	NA	TRBV19	13	TRBJ2-5	TGTGCCAGTAGCCCAGGGGGGTCCTCGGCCCAGTACTTC	CASSPGGSSAQYF
TRBD2	few	TRBV3-1	14	TRBJ2-1	TGTGCCAGCAGCCTCCGGACTAGCGGGAATGAGCAGTTCTTC	CASSLRTSGNEQFF
NA	few	TRBV29-1	11	TRBJ1-2	TGCAGCGTTGAAAAGGACTATGGCTACACCTTC	CSVEKDYGYTF
TRBD1	NA	TRBV7-9	13	TRBJ1-1	TGTGCCAGCAGCGTAGCCGGGACAGGGTGGGCTTTCTTT	CASSVAGTGWAFF
NA	many	TRBV12-3/TRBV12-4	13	TRBJ2-7	TGTGCCAGCTCCCTGGACCAGACCTACGAGCAGTACTTC	CASSLDQTYEQYF
TRBD2	few	TRBV5-1	20	TRBJ2-1	TGCGCCAGCAGCGGTCGGGGGGCCCTTCTACTAGCGGAAGTTTACAATGAGCAGTTCTTC	CASSGRGALLLAEVYNEQFF
NA	NA	TRBV10-3	15	TRBJ2-3	TGTGCCATCAGCCCACTCGGGAATTGGGCAGATACGCAGTATTTT	CAISPLGNWADTQYF
NA	NA	TRBV6-1	13	TRBJ2-6	TGTGCCATTGAATACTCTGGGGCCAACGTCCTGACTTTC	CAIEYSGANVLTF
TRBD2	NA	TRBV5-1	15	TRBJ2-1	TGCGCCAGCCTCTCCGGCGGGAGGGTCACGGATGAGCAGTTCTTC	CASLSGGRVTDEQFF
TRBD1	NA	TRBV4-3	15	TRBJ2-1	TGCGCCAGCAGCCATGGGACAGGGGGAATTCATGAGCAGTTCTTC	CASSHGTGGIHEQFF
TRBD2	NA	TRBV7-9	14	TRBJ2-7	TGTGCCAGCAGCATCGTAGGGAGGGCAGACGAGCAGTACTTC	CASSIVGRADEQYF
TRBD2	few	TRBV20-1	14	TRBJ2-1	TGCAGTGCTTTAGCGGGAGGCTTGGGGGATAGCGAGTTCTTC	CSALAGGLGDSEFF
NA	few	TRBV20-1	15	TRBJ2-1	TGCAGTGTCCCACCCCTGGTGGACAGTGTCAATGAGCAGTTCTTC	CSVPPLVDSVNEQFF
NA	NA	TRBV5-1	14	TRBJ2-1	TGCGCCAGCAGCACTGGCGACTTCCAAAATGAGCAGTTCTTC	CASSTGDFQNEQFF
TRBD1	few	TRBV29-1	13	TRBJ2-7	TGCAGCGTGGTCCGGGACAGGGACCACGAGCAGTACTTC	CSVVRDRDHEQYF
NA	NA	TRBV25-1	13	TRBJ2-7	TGTGCCAGCAGTGAATATGGGTTCTACGAGCAGTACTTC	CASSEYGFYEQYF
NA	NA	TRBV20-1	16	TRBJ2-3	TGCAGTGCTCAGGGGTCCCGGACAGTTCTTGCAGATACGCAGTATTTT	CSAQGSRTVLADTQYF
TRBD2	many	TRBV28	14	TRBJ2-7	TGTGCCAGCAGTCCCCGGACTAGCGGTTACGAGCAGTACTTC	CASSPRTSGYEQYF
NA	few	TRBV20-1	12	TRBJ2-5	TGCAGTGCTAGAGAGAGGGGGGAGACCCAGTACTTC	CSARERGETQYF
NA	few	TRBV6-6	13	TRBJ2-2	TGTGCCAGCATCTTGGGGAACACCGGGGAGCTGTTTTTT	CASILGNTGELFF
NA	NA	TRBV30	12	TRBJ1-1	TGTGCCAGCTACCCATGGAACACTGAAGCTTTCTTT	CASYPWNTEAFF
NA	NA	TRBV10-3	16	TRBJ2-3	TGTGCCATCAGTGACTACGGGGCACCTAGCACAGATACGCAGTATTTT	CAISDYGAPSTDTQYF
NA	few	TRBV12-3/TRBV12-4	16	TRBJ2-6	TGTGCCAGCAGCCCGGACGGGGGAGCTGGGGCCAACGTCCTGACTTTC	CASSPDGGAGANVLTF
NA	NA	TRBV20-1	13	TRBJ1-2	TGCAGTGCTACCCGGCCGGGGCTATATGGCTACACCTTC	CSATRPGLYGYTF
NA	few	TRBV9	14	TRBJ2-7	TGTGCCAGCAGCGTAGGGGGTAGGGGAGACGAGCAGTACTTC	CASSVGGRGDEQYF
NA	few	TRBV5-1	14	TRBJ1-4	TGCGCCAGCAGCTTGGACGGCCCTAATGAAAAACTGTTTTTT	CASSLDGPNEKLFF
TRBD2	many	TRBV29-1	19	TRBJ2-1	TGCAGCGCTCCCCGGCGGCAGGGTTTTAGCGGGAGATCGTACAATGAGCAGTTCTTC	CSAPRRQGFSGRSYNEQFF
NA	NA	TRBV7-8	14	TRBJ2-5	TGTGCCAGCAGCTTAGACAGGGTATGGGAGACCCAGTACTTC	CASSLDRVWETQYF
NA	many	TRBV29-1	14	TRBJ1-2	TGCAGCGCCTTGGGGGGGGCGGGCAACTATGGCTACACCTTC	CSALGGAGNYGYTF
TRBD2	many	TRBV5-1	16	TRBJ2-2	TGCGCCAGCAGCTTGAAACTAGCGGGATATACCGGGGAGCTGTTTTTT	CASSLKLAGYTGELFF
TRBD2	few	TRBV4-1	16	TRBJ2-3	TGCGCCAGCAGCCAAGATGCCAGCGGGAGGATTACGGCGCAGTATTTT	CASSQDASGRITAQYF
NA	few	TRBV18	18	TRBJ1-3	TGTGCCAGCTCCCGTCGGACAGACTACTCTTTATCTGGAAACACCATATATTTT	CASSRRTDYSLSGNTIYF
NA	NA	TRBV7-9	13	TRBJ2-5	TGTGCCAGCATTCATCCATTCCAAGAGACCCAGTACTTC	CASIHPFQETQYF
NA	few	TRBV7-9	14	TRBJ2-1	TGTGCCAGCAGCTTAGCGAGGGTGGGGAAGGAGCAGTTCTTC	CASSLARVGKEQFF
TRBD1	few	TRBV5-6	17	TRBJ1-6	TGTGCCAGCAGCTTGTTGGGACAGAGCACCTATAATTCACCCCTCCACTTT	CASSLLGQSTYNSPLHF
NA	few	TRBV20-1	11	TRBJ2-1	TGCAGTGCCAGCGCCGCCCATGAGCAGTTCTTC	CSASAAHEQFF
TRBD1	NA	TRBV7-9	13	TRBJ2-7	TGTGCCAGCAGCATGACAGGGGTTCGCGAGCAGTACTTC	CASSMTGVREQYF
NA	NA	TRBV29-1	12	TRBJ1-1	TGCAGCGTTGCGTTGGGGGACACTGAAGCTTTCTTT	CSVALGDTEAFF
NA	few	TRBV5-1	17	TRBJ2-1	TGCGCCAGCAGTTTGGATCACAGGGATCGTTACTACAATGAGCAGTTCTTC	CASSLDHRDRYYNEQFF
NA	few	TRBV5-5	15	TRBJ2-7	TGTGCCAGCAGCTTGAGGGAGCAGGGGGGGTACGAGCAGTACTTC	CASSLREQGGYEQYF
NA	few	TRBV7-9	16	TRBJ2-7	TGTGCCAGCAGCTTAGAGTCGGGACAAAGCTCCTACGAGCAGTACTTC	CASSLESGQSSYEQYF
TRBD2	few	TRBV9	20	TRBJ2-5	TGTGCCAGCAGCGTATCCATCCCCGGGACTAGCGGGAGGCAGGTAGAGACCCAGTACTTC	CASSVSIPGTSGRQVETQYF
NA	NA	TRBV5-1	16	TRBJ1-5	TGCGCCAGCAGCTTGGGGGGGACGGGAAATAATCAGCCCCAGCATTTT	CASSLGGTGNNQPQHF
TRBD2	NA	TRBV7-2	12	TRBJ2-7	TGTGCCAGCAGCCTCTCTAGCGGGGTCCCCCTTTTC	CASSLSSGVPLF
TRBD2	many	TRBV7-2	15	TRBJ2-1	TGTGCCAGCAGCTCGGGACTAGCGGTATACAATGAGCAGTTCTTC	CASSSGLAVYNEQFF
NA	many	TRBV5-1	13	TRBJ2-1	TGCGCCAGCAGCCCCGAGGGCGAGGGTGAGCAGTTCTTC	CASSPEGEGEQFF
NA	once	TRBV5-1	15	TRBJ2-7	TGCGCCAGCAGCCCCTCCGCTCGGTGGAGCTACGAGCAGTACTTC	CASSPSARWSYEQYF
TRBD2	few	TRBV19	15	TRBJ2-1	TGTGCCAGTCACCCCCGAGGGACTAGCGGGGGAGAGCAGTTCTTC	CASHPRGTSGGEQFF